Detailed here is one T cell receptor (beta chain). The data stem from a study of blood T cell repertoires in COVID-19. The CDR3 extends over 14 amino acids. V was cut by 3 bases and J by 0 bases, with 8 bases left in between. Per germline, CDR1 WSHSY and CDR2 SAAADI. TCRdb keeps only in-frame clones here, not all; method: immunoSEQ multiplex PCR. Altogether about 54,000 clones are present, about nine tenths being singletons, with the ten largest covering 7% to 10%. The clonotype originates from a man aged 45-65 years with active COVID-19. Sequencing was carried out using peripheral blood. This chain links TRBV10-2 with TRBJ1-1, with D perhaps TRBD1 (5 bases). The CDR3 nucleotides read TGCGCCAGCAGTGACCCAGGGTTGAACACTGAAGCTTTCTTT. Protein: CASSDPGLNTEAFF.